This T cell receptor beta chain was sequenced in a study of cytomegalovirus exposure and HLA in healthy donors (dated by TCRdb to about 2017). Regarding the study in general: According to an earlier analysis of a few hundred of the donors, roughly 180 million T cells yielded approximately 120 million unique TCR beta sequences and approximately 300 Gb of sequence data. A handful of DR-DQ haplotypes were handled as single units for association and clustering because linkage in the cohort was strong. In the later analysis, no new phenotypic data were used to find candidate immune exposures; instead, reliance was placed on TCR beta sequences and their occurrence across donors. An earlier analysis of approximately 580 of the donors used high-throughput TCR beta sequencing to judge whether each TCR beta V gene segment behaved as functional or pseudogenic. Among 350 to 400 genotyped donors of the cohort, an average of about 240,000 unique TCR beta nucleotide sequences were sequenced per donor, around 20% of them non-productive. The T cell repertoires of under 700 subjects were profiled by immunosequencing and related to cytomegalovirus serostatus. Class I and class II HLA loci were covered by the typing at four-digit resolution. A later genetic analysis used genome-wide SNP genotypes for about three fifths of the 666 donors, treating that subset as a discovery cohort. Typing coverage varied by locus: about 620-630 donors for A, B, C, DRB1 and DQB1; around 560 for DQA1; more than 600 for DPA1; 450 to 480 for DPB1. The study aimed to test whether signatures of past pathogen exposure could be identified by cataloging public T cell receptors. The study combined high-throughput TCR immunosequencing, statistical association of individual TCRs with disease status, and machine learning to predict cytomegalovirus infection status. A later analysis re-analyzed previously published TCR beta repertoires from 550 to 700 donors and added high-resolution HLA genotyping to study TCR occurrence patterns. All discovery cohort repertoires had been generated on a single sequencing platform. Among the 398 genotyped donors, 81% belonged to the genetic ancestry cluster associated with self-reported Caucasian donors. Donor age, sex, ethnicity and CMV serostatus were collected together with the repertoire data. An early release covering roughly 640 HLA-typed donors comprised approximately 300 gigabases of sequencing data and tens of millions of unique TCR sequences. A separate validation cohort of 100 to 150 different subjects was used in addition to the approximately 700-subject first cohort.

This clone has only a few counts. Its antigen is still unknown. The sample holds no much larger clone one base away, and base qualities are not on file. The library was obtained by the immunoSEQ multiplex PCR assay. The multiplex PCR relied on a mix of 60 forward primers for TCR Vbeta segments and 13 reverse primers for TCR Jbeta segments. The CDR3 region of rearranged TCR beta genes was amplified from genomic DNA by a multiplex PCR assay. Amplified TCR beta libraries were sequenced as 87-base-pair reads on the Illumina HiSeq System. As for the original processing: A later analysis tallied 70 million to 100 million unique TCR beta chains across the 666 repertoires, and around 10 million of those chains were shared by two or more donors. Raw reads were error-corrected and collapsed into unique sequences with a nearest-neighbor algorithm that merged closely related sequences to remove PCR and sequencing errors. CDR3 sequences were aligned to IMGT reference sequences to assign V, D and J gene segments. Each retained sequence needed at least a six-nucleotide match to both a V gene segment and a J gene segment. Rearrangements were classified as productive when the CDR3 lacked stop codons and remained in frame with V and J, and all other rearrangements were classified as non-productive. CDR3 was defined by IMGT convention, running from the second conserved V-encoded cysteine to the conserved J-encoded phenylalanine. The earlier analysis of fewer than 700 of the donors excluded sequences that lacked an unambiguous match to a single V gene segment. An earlier analysis of a few hundred of the donors called V segments functional above 56.7% productive rearrangements and segregating when the between-donor standard deviation exceeded 5%. A statistical classification framework was built to diagnose cytomegalovirus status from the catalog of TCR beta chain sequences. A later analysis assigned V and J genes by comparing TCR nucleotide sequences with IMGT/GENE-DB human TR gene sequences. A later analysis assigned CDR3 sequences and most-parsimonious VDJ recombination scenarios with the TCRdist pipeline. In a later analysis, each TCR beta chain was defined by its CDR3 amino acid sequence together with its V-gene family, and reads without a unique V-gene family were excluded. A later analysis removed 592 highly shared, low-generation-probability nucleotide sequences to deal with suspected cross-contamination and a sequencing artifact. In a later analysis, a clonal expansion index for each public chain was calculated from normalized within-repertoire ranks of inferred template counts. In a later analysis, generation probabilities were computed with a VDJ recombination model fitted to out-of-frame rearrangements, and the resulting probabilities were checked against IGoR. Hypergeometric tests were used in a later analysis to score TCR-TCR, TCR-HLA and TCR-CMV co-occurrence, with a repertoire-size bias correction applied to the TCR pairs. False discovery rates were estimated in a later analysis by permuting HLA or CMV assignments 20 times. A later analysis grouped co-occurring TCRs with DBSCAN, adding TCRdist sequence similarity when clustering within HLA-allele-positive subsets. Repertoires with fewer than 30,000 or more than 120,000 public chains were left out of co-occurrence clustering, as were a handful of repertoires with anomalous nucleotide sharing. Drawn from immuneACCESS, this table holds only the in-frame rearrangements with V and J called that TCRdb kept. Clones are partly lost; checked studies trace under half to an unresolved V gene and leave the rest unexplained. That table supplies the V and J calls and clone size; D and trimming were determined from the DNA. The sample table records about 110,000 clones; over 60% of these occur just once. The ten largest clonotypes hold roughly 6.5% of the sample.

The CDR3 holds 15 amino acids from the cysteine to the phenylalanine. Just the 45-base CDR3 DNA is kept, in frame starting at base 1. The germline V gene specifies SGHTS as CDR1 and YDEGEE as CDR2. Trimming removed 4 bases from V and 0 bases from J; the gene matches leave 3 bases unexplained. The cohort was made up of about 610 healthy bone marrow donors. All cohort members were sampled while nominally healthy, although unrecorded immune exposures were likely present. The donor was CMV seropositive and belonged to the group of 250 to 350 seropositive cohort members. A peripheral blood sample was collected from each donor, and TCR beta sequencing was performed on peripheral blood mononuclear cells. The Qiagen DNeasy Blood Extraction Kit was used to extract genomic DNA from the blood cell samples. The research as a whole found: HLA typing was unavailable for some donors at each locus, so association tests used only the typed subset. The authors suggested that the approach could potentially be generalized to other disease states and immunological phenotypes. V-gene and J-gene trimming of TCR beta chains was associated with a missense DCLRE1C variant in a later genetic analysis, and the association was replicated in an independent cohort. While some public TCRs were present in many individuals, most TCR sequences turned up only very rarely across donors. In a later analysis, around 17,000 TCR beta sequences were associated with specific HLA alleles at a false discovery rate of 0.05. The classifier was reported to diagnose cytomegalovirus status with high specificity and sensitivity in both the original cohort and the validation cohort. Assigning TCR associations to individual alleles was difficult when HLA alleles, especially DR and DQ, strongly co-occurred. Linkage disequilibrium might explain the correlated functional status among segregating V segments, but an unknown experimental factor could not be excluded. In a later analysis, several top co-occurrence clusters were reported to appear linked to parvovirus B19, influenza, CMV and Epstein-Barr virus. Compared with equally common non-associated chains, HLA-associated TCR beta chains in a later analysis were more clonally expanded and had lower generation probabilities. A cluster of highly shared sequence variants was judged likely to be a technical artifact of the sequencing pipeline. According to a later analysis, most CMV-associated TCR beta chains appeared to be HLA-restricted, and the HLA associations seemed to be driven largely by CMV exposure. The study gave a list of some 150 TCR beta chains associated with cytomegalovirus. Compared with the roughly 670-donor mean, donors in an Asian-associated ancestry cluster had fewer N-insertions in productive TCRs, according to a later genetic analysis. An earlier analysis of around 500 of the donors showed that most TCR beta V segments appeared in productive rearrangements either about 87% or about 30% of the time, which broadly matched IMGT annotations. A later analysis found that TCR association rates varied across HLA loci, with DRB1 alleles showing the most associated TCRs and HLA-C alleles the fewest. A further reported finding was that TCR beta sequences accurately predicted the HLA-A and HLA-B alleles for most subjects in the first cohort. The cohort was sequenced for TCR beta chains only, and without alpha or paired-chain data the features that could be detected were limited. Presence/absence analyses assumed roughly uniform sequencing depth across donors, an assumption that may not hold. For the cohort, immune exposure information was limited to CMV serostatus. Because counts were too low, about 18 rarely observed V segments, including chromosome 9 orphons, were excluded from the earlier analysis of some 540 of the donors. A few of the identified cytomegalovirus-associated TCR beta chains were confirmed in vitro to be specific for cytomegalovirus antigens. The 87-base-pair reads could not distinguish some IMGT-functional V segments, including TRBV6-2 and TRBV6-3, so those segments were excluded.

The material sequenced was PBMCs. The receptor chain draws on TRBV5-8 and TRBJ1-4, with 7 middle bases fitting TRBD1. The sequence came from a woman aged 45 to 65 in good health and CMV-seropositive. CDR3 region: CASSLGTATNEKLFF. The DNA sequence is given as TGTGCCAGCAGCCTAGGGACAGCAACTAATGAAAAACTGTTTTTT.